Each of the 21 T cell receptor beta chains below was sequenced from the same sample in a study. MiXCR, run by TCRdb on the 5' RACE reads, gives a single entry per CDR3 protein. The sample carries more than 9,000 distinct CDR3 sequences, approximately 17% recorded once. Treg sorting used a CD4+CD25+CD127-/low gate. Sequencing was performed on Tregs sorted from a lymph node. Receptors originate from a female donor with breast cancer.

Ten or more counts support this clonotype. The gene calls are TRBV20-1 and TRBJ1-3; no reliable D call. CDR3 length: 15 residues. Per the germline V gene, CDR1 is DFQATT and CDR2 is SNEGSKA (reference sequence). Trimming stripped 1 base from V and 0 bases from J, with 10 bases between. The chain's CDR3 is CSARVGESSGNTIYF. The DNA of the CDR3 is TGCAGTGCTAGAGTTGGCGAGAGCTCTGGAAACACCATATATTTT.

Notes on this clonotype: This CDR3 fails to terminate in the conserved phenylalanine or tryptophan, so it likely reflects a read error. Because the CDR3's place on the DNA is in doubt, the DNA is left out and the CDR3 is given as listed by TCRdb. The V call is TRBV20-1, the J call TRBJ1-1; the D call in the table, TRBD1, was not verified against the DNA. The V gene's germline CDR1 is DFQATT and CDR2 SNEGSKA (reference sequence). The CDR3 length equals 13 residues, ends included. This CDR3 is CSALLGGNTEACV.

To note about this clonotype: Possible read error: a much larger clone is one base away. This chain connects TRBV6-1 to TRBJ1-2; weak D call: TRBD1 (6 bases). Germline values: CDR1 MNHNS, CDR2 SASEGT. This CDR3 is 13 amino acids long. The V end lost 8 bases, the J end lost 4 bases, and 14 bases lay between the germline ends. CDR3 amino acids: CASGATGIYGYTF. Here the CDR3 DNA reads TGTGCCAGCGGTGCAACAGGGATCTATGGCTACACCTTC.

Remarks on this clonotype: This sequence may be a read error, since a much larger clone differs from it by one base. The V and J genes are TRBV14 and TRBJ2-3; no firm D call. Germline V gene lookup returns CDR1 SGHDN and CDR2 FVKESK. The ends were cut back, 1 base at V and 5 bases at J, with 13 bases in the middle. The length of the CDR3 is 15 residues. Written as DNA, the CDR3 is TGTGCCAGCAGCCAAGGCGGAAAGAAAGGAGATACGCAGTATTTT. Amino acids: CASSQGGKKGDTQYF.

This clonotype is categorized as medium-sized. As the CDR3 is not closed by the conserved phenylalanine or tryptophan, this likely results from a read error. The chain carries TRBV6-1 and TRBJ1-6, with 8 bases lining up with TRBD1. Germline loops: CDR1 MNHNS, CDR2 SASEGT. V was clipped by 6 bases and J by 2 bases; unmatched bases: 3. The CDR3 consists of 15 residues. The CDR3 reads CASRDRVTYNSPLHL. In DNA, the CDR3 is TGTGCCAGCAGGGACAGGGTAACCTATAATTCACCCCTCCACTTG.

V usage is TRBV5-1 and J usage is TRBJ2-7, with TRBD1 matching 11 bases. CDR3 size: 16 residues. J lost 2 bases, V lost 2 bases, and 6 bases had no gene match. Germline CDR1 is SGHRS and CDR2 is YFSETQ. In nucleotides, the CDR3 is TGCGCCAGCAGCTTCGGGACAGGGGGTGGTACCTACGAGCAGTACTTC. This gives the protein CASSFGTGGGTYEQYF.

About this clonotype: A much larger clone differs by one base, so this may be a read error. The J gene is TRBJ2-7, the V gene TRBV5-1, with D perhaps TRBD1 or TRBD2 (6 bases each). Per germline, CDR1 SGHRS and CDR2 YFSETQ. The CDR3 has 16 residues. Trimming stripped 4 bases from V and 0 bases from J, with 17 bases between. For the CDR3, the DNA is TGCGCCAGCAGCGCCCGCCGGGGGCCGAGCTCCTACGAGCAGTACTTC. It codes for CASSARRGPSSYEQYF. The full variable domain, in which reference TRBV5-1 and TRBJ2-7 provide the parts outside the CDR3, is KAGVTQTPRYLIKTRGQQVTLSCSPISGHRSVSWYQQTPGQGLQFLFEYFSETQRNKGNFPGRFSGRQFSNSRSEMNVSTLELGDSALYLCASSARRGPSSYEQYFGPGTRLTVT.

This clonotype is medium-sized within its sample. This chain joins TRBV5-1 and TRBJ1-1; unclear D gene. The germline CDR1 and CDR2 sequences are SGHRS and YFSETQ. Trimming shortened V by 4 bases and J by 1 base, and 14 bases separated the two germline ends. The CDR3 runs 15 residues. The CDR3, as DNA: TGCGCCAGCAGCAGAGACGGGTTGACGAACACTGAAGCTTTCTTT. Amino acids: CASSRDGLTNTEAFF.

The J gene is TRBJ1-2, the V gene TRBV7-2, with D possibly being TRBD1 (6 bases). The CDR3 totals 14 residues. CDR1 SGHTA and CDR2 FQGNSA come from the germline V gene. Deletions cut 10 bases from V and 0 bases from J, with 15 bases between. Written as DNA, the CDR3 is TGTGCCACCGGGAGGGGACACCCTAACTATGGCTACACCTTC. It encodes CATGRGHPNYGYTF.

At least ten counts were recorded for this clonotype. The chain is built from TRBV4-2 and TRBJ2-2, with 10 bases that match TRBD2. Trimming took 2 bases from V and 2 from J; bases not matched to a gene: 5. The CDR3 loop spans 17 amino acids. Germline lookup yields CDR1 LGHNA and CDR2 YNFKEQ. The CDR3 DNA reads as TGTGCCAGCAGCCAACATAGCGGGGGGCTCAACACCGGGGAGCTGTTTTTT. Translating gives CASSQHSGGLNTGELFF.

The V and J genes are TRBV7-9 and TRBJ2-1; 9 nucleotides match TRBD1. CDR1 is SEHNR and CDR2 is FQNEAQ in the germline V gene (reference sequence). V lost 1 base and J lost 3; bases outside the gene matches: 7. This CDR3 comprises 17 residues. CDR3 coding DNA: TGTGCCAGCAGCTTAGGGTGGACAGGGGCGAGCTACAATGAGCAGTTCTTC. Protein product: CASSLGWTGASYNEQFF.

This clonotype is deemed medium-sized (0.01 to 0.1%). The genes are TRBV15 and TRBJ1-6, with 7 bases fitting TRBD1. J lost 10 bases, V lost 0 bases, and 9 bases had no gene match. Germline lookup yields CDR1 LNHNV and CDR2 YYDKDF (reference sequence). The length of the CDR3 is 16 residues. The CDR3, as DNA: TGTGCCACCAGCAGAGATAGGACAGGCTTCGGATCACCCCTCCACTTT. This sequence encodes CATSRDRTGFGSPLHF. The complete variable domain, with remaining parts taken from reference TRBV15 and TRBJ1-6, reads DAMVIQNPRYQVTQFGKPVTLSCSQTLNHNVMYWYQQKSSQAPKLLFHYYDKDFNNEADTPDNFQSRRPNTSFCFLDIRSPGLGDTAMYLCATSRDRTGFGSPLHFGNGTRLTVT.

This clonotype has ten or more counts. This chain joins TRBV9 and TRBJ1-2; 8 positions agree with TRBD1. This CDR3 region has 18 residues. CDR1 and CDR2 from the germline V gene are SGDLS and YYNGEE. The ends lost 0 bases at V and 2 bases at J; junction bases unmatched: 12. The chain's CDR3 is CASSVGAGGAPQNYGYTF. The CDR3 nucleotides are TGTGCCAGCAGCGTAGGGGCAGGGGGCGCGCCCCAAAACTATGGCTACACCTTC.

V is TRBV18 and J is TRBJ1-4; no definite D call. The CDR3 is 15 amino acids. V lost 2 bases and J 8 bases, leaving 15 bases between the germline ends. Germline assignment: CDR1 KGHSH and CDR2 LQKENI. The CDR3, as DNA: TGTGCCAGCTCACCATCGCAGGAGAGGAGAGAAAAACTGTTTTTT. Translating gives CASSPSQERREKLFF.

Note on this clonotype: Possible read error: a much larger clone is one base away. The chain combines TRBV7-2 with TRBJ1-3; 8 bases line up with TRBD1. Germline V CDR1 and CDR2: SGHTA, FQGNSA. The CDR3 covers 15 residues. The chain's CDR3 is CASSSRTGRGNTVYF. The CDR3 DNA reads as TGTGCCAGCAGCTCTCGGACAGGGCGTGGAAACACCGTATATTTT.

V and J are TRBV9 and TRBJ2-3; a weak D match, TRBD1 (6 bases). Trimming removed 0 bases at V and 0 bases at J, with 11 bases between. Germline-derived CDR1 and CDR2 are SGDLS and YYNGEE. The CDR3 sequence is 16 residues long. CDR3 DNA: TGTGCCAGCAGCGTAGCGGGACAACTTAGCACAGATACGCAGTATTTT. It encodes CASSVAGQLSTDTQYF.

This clonotype was seen just once. One end of the junction fails to match germline, which may point to a read error. The chain links TRBV20-1 to TRBJ1-1, with unresolved D. CDR3 length equals 12 residues. Germline-derived CDR1 and CDR2 are DFQATT and SNEGSKA (reference sequence). Here the CDR3 reads CSARKGDTEAFF. The CDR3 DNA is TGCAGTGCTAGAAAGGGAGACACTGAAGCCTTCTTT.

In this sample, this clonotype turned up a few times. The chain carries TRBV9 and TRBJ2-5; D is possibly TRBD1 (6 bases). The germline gives CDR1 SGDLS, CDR2 YYNGEE. This CDR3 contains 16 residues. Trimming stripped 0 bases from V and 4 bases from J, with 16 bases between. The CDR3 loop is CASSVAVGARGETQYF. The CDR3 DNA reads as TGTGCCAGCAGCGTAGCGGTGGGGGCTCGGGGAGAGACCCAGTACTTC.

This clonotype is classed as medium-sized. CDR3 DNA: TGTGCCAGCAGACGGGACAGGGGGCCATATGGCTACACCTTC. Protein product: CASRRDRGPYGYTF. The chain combines TRBV6-2 or TRBV6-3 with TRBJ1-2; 12 bases are a match to TRBD1. The CDR3 is 14 residues long. CDR1 and CDR2 (germline): MNHEY, SVGEGT. V was clipped by 6 bases and J by 5 bases; unmatched bases: 4.

This clonotype rates as medium-sized. This chain joins TRBV29-1 and TRBJ1-1, with no clear D. Deletions cut 0 bases from V and 7 bases from J, with 12 bases between. This CDR3 has 13 amino acids. CDR1 and CDR2 (germline): SQVTM, ANQGSEA. The CDR3 region is CSVEEAPGSEAFF. The CDR3 DNA follows: TGCAGCGTTGAAGAGGCGCCGGGGAGTGAAGCTTTCTTT.

This clonotype was seen repeatedly, ten times or more. The chain employs TRBV29-1 and TRBJ1-1, with TRBD1 matching over 8 bases. The CDR3 spans 14 residues. V shed 3 bases, J shed 5 bases, and the junction held 8 bases outside the gene matches. Germline V gene data show CDR1 as SQVTM and CDR2 as ANQGSEA. In DNA, the CDR3 is TGCAGCGTTGACCCTGGACAGGGACGAACTGAAGCTTTCTTT. Translating gives CSVDPGQGRTEAFF.